A selection of T cell receptor beta chains follows, all from one sample in a study of monozygotic twins with cystic fibrosis. Clones were sequenced by immunoSEQ multiplex PCR, and TCRdb holds only the in-frame ones, with some missing. The sample records approximately 14,000 clones, 95% to 99% being singletons. The material sequenced was blood. The receptors originated from a girl aged 2 to 9 with cystic fibrosis. Each CDR3 is given with its conserved first and last residue. Fields, in order: CDR3 DNA, CDR3 protein, J gene, V gene, D gene, clone size. D genes are given only for firm matches. Expanded clones get a size class; other rows say once, few or many, or leave the size out.

CDR3nt: TGTGCCAGCAGCACCCGATGGGCCTACGAGCAGTACTTC
CDR3aa: CASSTRWAYEQYF
j_gene: TRBJ2-7
v_gene: TRBV5-6
d_gene: -
abundance: -

CDR3nt: TGTGCCAGCAGTTCACTTCTAGCGGGAAGGCCCGGGGAGCTGTTTTTT
CDR3aa: CASSSLLAGRPGELFF
j_gene: TRBJ2-2
v_gene: TRBV6-5
d_gene: TRBD2
abundance: -

CDR3nt: TGTGCCAGCAGCTCCCAGGACAGGGGCGGCTACACCTTC
CDR3aa: CASSSQDRGGYTF
j_gene: TRBJ1-2
v_gene: TRBV7-6
d_gene: TRBD1
abundance: -

CDR3nt: TGTGCCTGGAGTGTTCTAAGGCAGAATGAGCAGTTCTTC
CDR3aa: CAWSVLRQNEQFF
j_gene: TRBJ2-1
v_gene: TRBV30
d_gene: -
abundance: -

CDR3nt: TGTGCCAGCAGAGTTGGACAGGGGAACACTGAAGCTTTCTTT
CDR3aa: CASRVGQGNTEAFF
j_gene: TRBJ1-1
v_gene: TRBV9
d_gene: TRBD1
abundance: -

CDR3nt: TGTGCCAGCTCACCCCTAGAGGGGACTGAAGCTTTCTTT
CDR3aa: CASSPLEGTEAFF
j_gene: TRBJ1-1
v_gene: TRBV18
d_gene: -
abundance: -

CDR3nt: TGTGCCAGCAGCAATGGCCGGCGGGAACGCTCCTACGAGCAGTACTTC
CDR3aa: CASSNGRRERSYEQYF
j_gene: TRBJ2-7
v_gene: TRBV5-6
d_gene: -
abundance: -

CDR3nt: TGCGCCAGCAGCTCAAGGGCTGGCAGCACAGATACGCAGTATTTT
CDR3aa: CASSSRAGSTDTQYF
j_gene: TRBJ2-3
v_gene: TRBV5-1
d_gene: -
abundance: once

CDR3nt: TGCAGCGCCCCAGGGACAGGGGTAACAGATACGCAGTATTTT
CDR3aa: CSAPGTGVTDTQYF
j_gene: TRBJ2-3
v_gene: TRBV29-1
d_gene: TRBD1
abundance: -

CDR3nt: TGTGCCAGCAGCGCGCCAACTAGCGGGGCATACAATGAGCAGTTCTTC
CDR3aa: CASSAPTSGAYNEQFF
j_gene: TRBJ2-1
v_gene: TRBV9
d_gene: TRBD2
abundance: -

CDR3nt: TGTGCCAGCAGCCACCTTCAGGCGGGCCCCGGGGATACGCAGTATTTT
CDR3aa: CASSHLQAGPGDTQYF
j_gene: TRBJ2-3
v_gene: TRBV7-9
d_gene: -
abundance: -

CDR3nt: TGTGCTAGTGGTCTTCAACAGGGGGTAAACTCACTGAGCTCTGGAAACACCATATATTTT
CDR3aa: CASGLQQGVNSLSSGNTIYF
j_gene: TRBJ1-3
v_gene: TRBV12-5
d_gene: TRBD1
abundance: -

CDR3nt: TGCGCCAGCAGCTTGGAATTGATAGGCTATGGCTACACCTTC
CDR3aa: CASSLELIGYGYTF
j_gene: TRBJ1-2
v_gene: TRBV5-1
d_gene: -
abundance: -

CDR3nt: TGTGCCAGCACCGTACATTTAGGGACTAGCGGCCTCAATGAGCAGTTCTTC
CDR3aa: CASTVHLGTSGLNEQFF
j_gene: TRBJ2-1
v_gene: TRBV5-4
d_gene: TRBD2
abundance: -

CDR3nt: TGTGCCAGCAGCCAAGCCGAACGGGGGCTAGCGGGGTTCTACGAGCAGTACTTC
CDR3aa: CASSQAERGLAGFYEQYF
j_gene: TRBJ2-7
v_gene: TRBV4-2
d_gene: TRBD2
abundance: -

CDR3nt: TGTGCCAGCAGCTCCCTGGGGCGGGAGACGCAGTATTTT
CDR3aa: CASSSLGRETQYF
j_gene: TRBJ2-3
v_gene: TRBV7-2
d_gene: TRBD2
abundance: -

CDR3nt: TGCGCCAGCAGCTTGGTCACCTTACGACATTCGGTCCCCTACAATGAGCAGTTCTTC
CDR3aa: CASSLVTLRHSVPYNEQFF
j_gene: TRBJ2-1
v_gene: TRBV5-1
d_gene: -
abundance: -

CDR3nt: TGTGCCAGCAGTTACTCTCTTGGGACAGTGACAGATACGCAGTATTTT
CDR3aa: CASSYSLGTVTDTQYF
j_gene: TRBJ2-3
v_gene: TRBV6-5
d_gene: TRBD1
abundance: -

CDR3nt: TGTGCCAGCAGTCCGCTTACTAGCGGGATGCGAGTCGGGGAGCTGTTTTTT
CDR3aa: CASSPLTSGMRVGELFF
j_gene: TRBJ2-2
v_gene: TRBV27
d_gene: TRBD2
abundance: -

CDR3nt: TGTGCCTGGAGTGTGAAACAGCCCTCTTGGGGCAATCAGCCCCAGCATTTT
CDR3aa: CAWSVKQPSWGNQPQHF
j_gene: TRBJ1-5
v_gene: TRBV30
d_gene: -
abundance: -

CDR3nt: TGCAGCGTTTCTGCTAGCGGGAGTTTAGATACGCAGTATTTT
CDR3aa: CSVSASGSLDTQYF
j_gene: TRBJ2-3
v_gene: TRBV29-1
d_gene: TRBD2
abundance: -

CDR3nt: TGTGCCAGCAGCTTGGAGGCGCGGGATAATACAGATACGCAGTATTTT
CDR3aa: CASSLEARDNTDTQYF
j_gene: TRBJ2-3
v_gene: TRBV5-6
d_gene: -
abundance: -

CDR3nt: TGTGCCAGCAGTGAAGTCTCGAGGGGAACTGAAGCTTTCTTT
CDR3aa: CASSEVSRGTEAFF
j_gene: TRBJ1-1
v_gene: TRBV6-1
d_gene: -
abundance: -

CDR3nt: TGTGCCAGCAGCTTAGGGAGTCGATCAACTAATGAAAAACTGTTTTTT
CDR3aa: CASSLGSRSTNEKLFF
j_gene: TRBJ1-4
v_gene: TRBV7-6
d_gene: -
abundance: -

CDR3nt: TGCGCCAGCAGCCCAGAGGGACTAGCGGGAGGCCCGGGCTACGAGCAGTACTTC
CDR3aa: CASSPEGLAGGPGYEQYF
j_gene: TRBJ2-7
v_gene: TRBV5-1
d_gene: TRBD2
abundance: once

CDR3nt: TGCGCCAGCAGCCCGTATACTAGCACAGATACGCAGTATTTT
CDR3aa: CASSPYTSTDTQYF
j_gene: TRBJ2-3
v_gene: TRBV5-1
d_gene: -
abundance: -

CDR3nt: TGTGCCAGCAGCCTCGGGGTAGCTTATGGCTACACCTTC
CDR3aa: CASSLGVAYGYTF
j_gene: TRBJ1-2
v_gene: TRBV14
d_gene: -
abundance: once

CDR3nt: TGTGCCAGCAGTGAACTGAGGCAGGGGAATCAGCCCCAGCATTTT
CDR3aa: CASSELRQGNQPQHF
j_gene: TRBJ1-5
v_gene: TRBV6-1
d_gene: -
abundance: -

CDR3nt: TGTGCCAGCAGCCTACAGGGTAACACTGAAGCTTTCTTT
CDR3aa: CASSLQGNTEAFF
j_gene: TRBJ1-1
v_gene: TRBV14
d_gene: -
abundance: -

CDR3nt: TGTGCCTTCAGATTCCGACAGACATCCCCCTACGAGCAGTACTTC
CDR3aa: CAFRFRQTSPYEQYF
j_gene: TRBJ2-7
v_gene: TRBV30
d_gene: -
abundance: -

CDR3nt: TGTGCCAGCCGCCGGACTAGCGGGAGGAACGTAAATGAGCAGTTCTTC
CDR3aa: CASRRTSGRNVNEQFF
j_gene: TRBJ2-1
v_gene: TRBV27
d_gene: TRBD2
abundance: -

CDR3nt: TGTGCCAGCAGCCAACTTCCTAACACTGAAGCTTTCTTT
CDR3aa: CASSQLPNTEAFF
j_gene: TRBJ1-1
v_gene: TRBV14
d_gene: -
abundance: -

CDR3nt: TGTGCCAGCAGCGCCGGGAGGACTAGCGCTAGCACAGATACGCAGTATTTT
CDR3aa: CASSAGRTSASTDTQYF
j_gene: TRBJ2-3
v_gene: TRBV9
d_gene: TRBD2
abundance: once

CDR3nt: TGTGCCAGCAGCATGTCCCGCGCCTACGAGCAGTACTTC
CDR3aa: CASSMSRAYEQYF
j_gene: TRBJ2-7
v_gene: TRBV5-4
d_gene: -
abundance: -

CDR3nt: TGTGCCAGCTCATCCCTTACAGGGTTTAACACCATATATTTT
CDR3aa: CASSSLTGFNTIYF
j_gene: TRBJ1-3
v_gene: TRBV18
d_gene: -
abundance: -

CDR3nt: TGTGCCAGCAGCCCAAGTCAGGGGAGGGAGACCCAGTACTTC
CDR3aa: CASSPSQGRETQYF
j_gene: TRBJ2-5
v_gene: TRBV7-2
d_gene: -
abundance: -

CDR3nt: TGTGCCAGCAGTTCCCCCCACGAGAACACTGAAGCTTTCTTT
CDR3aa: CASSSPHENTEAFF
j_gene: TRBJ1-1
v_gene: TRBV6-6
d_gene: -
abundance: -

CDR3nt: TGTGCCAGCATCTGGACAGGGAGGAGGGATGAAGCTTTCTTT
CDR3aa: CASIWTGRRDEAFF
j_gene: TRBJ1-1
v_gene: TRBV7-9
d_gene: TRBD1
abundance: -

CDR3nt: TGTGCCAGTAGTATTTCCCCGAACACTGAAGCTTTCTTT
CDR3aa: CASSISPNTEAFF
j_gene: TRBJ1-1
v_gene: TRBV19
d_gene: -
abundance: -

CDR3nt: TGTGCCAGCAGCATCTCGGGACTAGCGGGAGGGGTGACCCAGTACTTC
CDR3aa: CASSISGLAGGVTQYF
j_gene: TRBJ2-5
v_gene: TRBV7-2
d_gene: TRBD2
abundance: -

CDR3nt: TGTGCCAGCAGTATTTTAGCGGGAGCACGCGAGCAGTACTTC
CDR3aa: CASSILAGAREQYF
j_gene: TRBJ2-7
v_gene: TRBV27
d_gene: TRBD2
abundance: -

CDR3nt: TGCAGCGTCTATCCGGCCGAGGGAAGGAATGCCGGGGAGCTGTTTTTT
CDR3aa: CSVYPAEGRNAGELFF
j_gene: TRBJ2-2
v_gene: TRBV29-1
d_gene: -
abundance: -

CDR3nt: TGTGCCAGCAGCTTCGGCTATGAGCAGTTCTTC
CDR3aa: CASSFGYEQFF
j_gene: TRBJ2-1
v_gene: TRBV7-9
d_gene: -
abundance: -

CDR3nt: TGCGCCAGCAGCACGGTCTGGATGAGGGGGGAGCTGTTTTTT
CDR3aa: CASSTVWMRGELFF
j_gene: TRBJ2-2
v_gene: TRBV4-1
d_gene: -
abundance: -

CDR3nt: TGCGCCAGCTCCCGGACAGGGGTAGATACGCAGTATTTT
CDR3aa: CASSRTGVDTQYF
j_gene: TRBJ2-3
v_gene: TRBV5-1
d_gene: TRBD1
abundance: -

CDR3nt: TGTGCCAGCAGTTACAAGGACATGCGGTACAATGAGCAGTTCTTC
CDR3aa: CASSYKDMRYNEQFF
j_gene: TRBJ2-1
v_gene: TRBV6-5
d_gene: -
abundance: -

CDR3nt: TGTGCCAGCAGCTTAGGTAACTCCTACGAGCAGTACTTC
CDR3aa: CASSLGNSYEQYF
j_gene: TRBJ2-7
v_gene: TRBV7-2
d_gene: -
abundance: -

CDR3nt: TGTGCCAGCAGCTTAGCCGGGCCGAACACTGAAGCTTTCTTT
CDR3aa: CASSLAGPNTEAFF
j_gene: TRBJ1-1
v_gene: TRBV7-9
d_gene: -
abundance: -

CDR3nt: TGTGCCAGCAGCTTGAATCCTAGCGGGAGGTCCTACGAGCAGTACTTC
CDR3aa: CASSLNPSGRSYEQYF
j_gene: TRBJ2-7
v_gene: TRBV5-4
d_gene: TRBD2
abundance: -

CDR3nt: TGCGCCAGCAGCTTGGCCCTTAGCGGGAGGAAGGGTGAGCAGTTCTTC
CDR3aa: CASSLALSGRKGEQFF
j_gene: TRBJ2-1
v_gene: TRBV5-1
d_gene: TRBD2
abundance: -